Detailed here is one T cell receptor beta chain. The antigen remains undetermined. The data were obtained in a study of cytomegalovirus exposure and HLA in healthy donors. Study-wide results and caveats: Most TCR sequences were uncommon, yet certain public TCRs appeared in many donors. CMV serostatus stood as the only immune exposure information on hand.

Vbeta (60) and Jbeta (13) primers were used in the PCR. The repertoire was sequenced with immunoSEQ multiplex PCR; TCRdb's copy has only in-frame clones and lacks some. This table has 100,000 to 150,000 clones, 8.5% to 10% appearing once. The CDR3 totals 13 residues. The germline V gene encodes CDR1 LNHDA and CDR2 SQIVND (reference sequence). The ends were cut back, 4 bases at V and 0 bases at J, with 4 bases in the middle. The receptor was derived from a man in his forties in good health and CMV-seronegative. The specimen sequenced was PBMCs. This sequence joins TRBV19 and TRBJ1-3; D is undetermined. In nucleotides, the CDR3 is TGTGCCAGTAGTACTACCTCTGGAAACACCATATATTTT. It specifies CASSTTSGNTIYF.